The rows below give T cell receptor beta chains drawn from one sample of a study of cytomegalovirus exposure and HLA in healthy donors. Sequenced by immunoSEQ multiplex PCR; TCRdb stores in-frame clones only, minus some. The sample gives 120,000 or so clones, over 65% of which show up once; roughly 3.6% is in the top ten. The material sequenced was PBMCs. Receptors originate from a man aged 30 to 39 in good health and CMV-seronegative. Both conserved end residues are trimmed from each CDR3. The order of the fields is J gene, V gene, clone size, D gene, CDR3 protein. A D gene is named only where the DNA matches it firmly. Clone sizes are given selectively: once, few, many, or a class where the clone is expanded.

>TRBJ2-5|TRBV5-4|-|-
ASSPYLTTQETQY
>TRBJ1-1|TRBV6-4|-|-
ASSRDTNTEAF
>TRBJ2-5|TRBV14|-|-
ASSPGGETQY
>TRBJ2-7|TRBV9|-|-
ASSPSGWAYEQY
>TRBJ1-3|TRBV11-3|-|-
ASSNRSSGNTIY
>TRBJ2-7|TRBV9|-|TRBD2
ASSTQVGGSYEQY
>TRBJ1-3|TRBV4-1|-|-
ASSQVYGGRNTIY
>TRBJ2-4|TRBV28|-|TRBD1
ASTIFGQGQNIQY
>TRBJ2-3|TRBV11-3|-|-
ASSSWASTDTQY
>TRBJ1-1|TRBV19|-|TRBD1
ASRPRQGITEAF
>TRBJ2-7|TRBV7-9|-|-
ASTLQGEQY
>TRBJ2-1|TRBV19|-|TRBD2
ASRGLAGSVYNEQF
>TRBJ2-7|TRBV6-5|once|TRBD2
ASSLGTSGNNEQY
>TRBJ2-3|TRBV7-9|-|-
ASSLAGLDTQY
>TRBJ2-7|TRBV6-1|-|-
ASSEAGGGISYEQY
>TRBJ2-1|TRBV10-1|-|TRBD2
ASSLAGGTNEQF
>TRBJ1-5|TRBV5-1|-|-
ASSLTGFNQPQH
>TRBJ2-7|TRBV4-2|-|-
ASSQDRGRYEQY
>TRBJ1-2|TRBV5-4|-|TRBD1
ASSPDRGNGYGYT
>TRBJ2-5|TRBV2|few|-
ASSEANREETQY
>TRBJ2-2|TRBV15|-|-
ATSRGRAGELF
>TRBJ2-2|TRBV30|-|TRBD2
AWSGTSGRVSTGELF
>TRBJ2-7|TRBV6-6|-|TRBD1
ASSNTGGSDEQY
>TRBJ2-1|TRBV5-1|-|TRBD2
ASEASGSSYNEQF
>TRBJ1-6|TRBV5-5|few|-
ASSLVGRLAPLH
>TRBJ1-2|TRBV5-5|-|-
ASSLLQGSYYGYT
>TRBJ2-7|TRBV6-5|-|TRBD2
ASSSPGLAGARQY
>TRBJ1-5|TRBV27|-|TRBD1
ASSLIPRWTGDRQPQH
>TRBJ2-7|TRBV5-1|-|-
ASSIRESSSYEQY
>TRBJ1-6|TRBV6-5|-|-
ASTRGGSNSPLH
>TRBJ2-1|TRBV5-6|-|-
ASSSGLGGGSEQF
>TRBJ2-7|TRBV14|-|TRBD1
ASSRTGEGVPYEQY
>TRBJ1-5|TRBV10-3|-|-
AISESPGNQPQH
>TRBJ1-2|TRBV28|-|-
ASKLADTNYGYT
>TRBJ2-7|TRBV28|-|-
ASSFRRDYEQY
>TRBJ2-1|TRBV5-4|-|-
ASSLGQYEQF
>TRBJ2-7|TRBV28|few|-
ASSFTGPYEQY
>TRBJ2-1|TRBV5-3|many|TRBD2
ARSLEAGGPEQF